The 9 T cell receptor beta chains below all came from one sample that was sequenced in a study of ipilimumab plus nivolumab after autologous stem cell transplantation. Sequenced by immunoSEQ multiplex PCR; TCRdb stores in-frame clones only, minus some. The sample yields about 16,000 clones, 70% to 90% seen once. The sequenced sample was PBMCs, obtained in a trial of ipilimumab plus nivolumab as post-transplant consolidation. The source of these receptors is a male donor with diffuse large B-cell lymphoma.

The chain employs TRBV4-1 and TRBJ2-4; D is ambiguous. The germline V gene has CDR1 MGHRA and CDR2 YSYEKL. Trimming took off 0 bases at V and 14 bases at J, with 17 bases between the two ends. The CDR3 extends over 14 amino acids. The CDR3 coding sequence is TGCGCCAGCAGCCAAGATGGTGCTGCGGCGAGGAAGTACTTC. Its translation is CASSQDGAAARKYF.

V gene TRBV6-1 combines with J gene TRBJ1-2; D is unclear. The CDR3 is 15 residues long. Looked up from germline, CDR1 is MNHNS and CDR2 is SASEGT. Trimming removed 4 bases from V and 0 bases from J, with 12 bases in between. The CDR3 sequence is CASSALNQANYGYTF. The DNA for the CDR3 is TGTGCCAGCAGTGCTCTCAATCAAGCTAACTATGGCTACACCTTC.

The V and J genes are TRBV6-5 and TRBJ2-7, with 9 positions matching TRBD2. CDR1 is MNHEY and CDR2 is SVGAGI in the germline V gene. The CDR3 consists of 13 residues. With V trimmed by 6 bases and J by 3 bases, 3 bases remained unmatched. CDR3 coding DNA: TGTGCCAGCAGGCGGACTAGCGACTACGAGCAGTACTTC. It encodes CASRRTSDYEQYF.

CDR3 sequence (DNA): TGTGCCAGCAGCCGGGGTGTAGCGGGGGCGGGGGGAGATACGCAGTATTTT. Translation gives CASSRGVAGAGGDTQYF. The rearrangement joins TRBV11-2 to TRBJ2-3, with 9 positions matching TRBD2. Per the germline V gene, CDR1 is SGHAT and CDR2 is FQNNGV. V gave up 5 bases and J gave up 5 bases; unmatched junction bases: 14. This CDR3 comprises 17 residues.

The chain joins TRBV21-1 to TRBJ2-2; the table calls TRBD2, which could not be checked here. TRBV21-1 is given as a pseudogene. The CDR3 sequence is 16 residues long. CDR3 coding DNA: TGTGCCAGCAGCATAACTAGCGCCGTGGGTGGCGGGGAGCTGTTTTTT. Amino acid sequence: CASSITSAVGGGELFF.

This rearrangement joins TRBV4-3 to TRBJ1-5, with D hard to call. Trimming took off 1 base at V and 2 bases at J, with 3 bases between the two ends. The CDR3 is 13 amino acids. Germline-derived CDR1 and CDR2 are LGHNA and YSLEER. CDR3 amino acids: CASSQGGNQPQHF. The CDR3 bases are TGCGCCAGCAGCCAAGGAGGCAATCAGCCCCAGCATTTT.

The chain has TRBV19 and TRBJ1-1; 11 bases map to TRBD1. The CDR3 runs to 16 residues. Trimming cost V 5 bases and J 1 base; bases outside gene matches: 6. Germline-derived CDR1 and CDR2 are LNHDA and SQIVND (reference sequence). The CDR3 bases are TGTGCCAGTAGTCCACGGGACAGGGGGGGGAACACTGAAGCTTTCTTT. Translating it yields CASSPRDRGGNTEAFF. Drawing the rest from reference TRBV19 and TRBJ1-1, the complete variable domain is DGGITQSPKYLFRKEGQNVTLSCEQNLNHDAMYWYRQDPGQGLRLIYYSQIVNDFQKGDIAEGYSVSREKKESFPLTVTSAQKNPTAFYLCASSPRDRGGNTEAFFGQGTRLTVV.

The genes are TRBV18 and TRBJ2-7; TRBD1 matches 10 bases. CDR1 is KGHSH, CDR2 LQKENI, per germline. The CDR3 has 14 amino acids. The V segment lost 3 bases and the J segment 3 bases; nucleotides outside the gene matches: 2. CDR3 residues: CASSPGQGIYEQYF. Here the CDR3 DNA reads TGTGCCAGCTCACCGGGACAGGGGATCTACGAGCAGTACTTC.

The chain is built from TRBV11-2 and TRBJ2-2; D is unresolved. Trimming removed 6 bases from V and 12 bases from J, with 8 bases in between. This CDR3 has 10 amino acids. Germline-derived CDR1 and CDR2 are SGHAT and FQNNGV. The CDR3 sequence is CASSSQKLFF. CDR3 DNA sequence: TGTGCCAGCAGTTCGCAGAAGCTGTTTTTT.